This record looks at one T cell receptor beta chain sequence and its context. Some clones are missing from TCRdb's copy, which holds only in-frame ones; the method was immunoSEQ multiplex PCR. The sample shows some 48,000 clones, around 96% of them seen only once. This record belongs to a study of technical replicates of blood from a handful of donors. The CDR3 consists of 16 residues. Unmatched junction bases numbered 3, after V lost 5 bases and J lost 0 bases. CDR1 is SGHTA and CDR2 is FQGTGA in the germline V gene. The J gene is TRBJ2-1, the V gene TRBV7-3; 11 nucleotides agree with TRBD2. The sample consisted of T cells isolated from PBMCs. The source is a human donor in good health. DNA for the CDR3: TGTGCCAGCAGCCCTCTAGCGGGAGGCTCCTACAATGAGCAGTTCTTC. It yields the protein CASSPLAGGSYNEQFF.